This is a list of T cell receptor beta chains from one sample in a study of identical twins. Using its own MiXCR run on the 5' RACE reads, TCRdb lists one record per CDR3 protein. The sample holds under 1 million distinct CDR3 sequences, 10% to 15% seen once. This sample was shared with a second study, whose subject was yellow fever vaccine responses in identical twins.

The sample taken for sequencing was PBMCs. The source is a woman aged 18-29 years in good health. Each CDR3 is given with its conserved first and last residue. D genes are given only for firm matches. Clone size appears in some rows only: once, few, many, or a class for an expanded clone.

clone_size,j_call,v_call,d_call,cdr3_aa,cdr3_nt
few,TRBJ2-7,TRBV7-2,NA,CASSRSGTYEQYF,TGTGCCAGCAGCCGCAGCGGTACCTACGAGCAGTACTTC
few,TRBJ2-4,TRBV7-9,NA,CASSQGGVAKNIQYF,TGTGCCAGCAGCCAAGGGGGAGTGGCCAAAAACATTCAGTACTTC
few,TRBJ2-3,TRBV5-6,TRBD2,CASSLGLAGPYTDTQYF,TGTGCCAGCAGCTTGGGACTAGCGGGCCCTTACACAGATACGCAGTATTTT
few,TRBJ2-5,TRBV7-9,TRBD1,CASSYRPGQTNQETQYF,TGTGCCAGCAGCTATCGCCCGGGACAGACCAACCAAGAGACCCAGTACTTC
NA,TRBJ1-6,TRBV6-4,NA,CASSEWQGGNSPLHF,TGTGCCAGCAGTGAGTGGCAGGGCGGAAATTCACCCCTCCACTTT
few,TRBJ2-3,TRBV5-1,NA,CASSTTGTSTDTQYF,TGCGCCAGCAGCACAACCGGGACAAGCACAGATACGCAGTATTTT
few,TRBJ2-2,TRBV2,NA,CASEKESNTGELFF,TGTGCCAGCGAAAAAGAGTCGAACACCGGGGAGCTGTTTTTT
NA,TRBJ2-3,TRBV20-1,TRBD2,CSGNGLAVSDTQYF,TGCAGTGGTAACGGACTAGCGGTGTCGGATACGCAGTATTTT
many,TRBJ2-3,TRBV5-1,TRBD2,CASTQTSGGTDTQYF,TGCGCCAGCACCCAGACTAGCGGGGGCACAGATACGCAGTATTTT
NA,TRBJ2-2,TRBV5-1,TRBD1,CASLQGTLANTGELFF,TGCGCCAGCTTACAGGGGACCTTGGCGAACACCGGGGAGCTGTTTTTT
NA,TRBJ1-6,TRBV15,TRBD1,CATSDRVNSPLHF,TGTGCCACCAGCGACAGGGTTAATTCACCCCTCCACTTT
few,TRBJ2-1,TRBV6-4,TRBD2,CATSRGTSGNEQFF,TGTGCCACTTCAAGGGGGACTAGCGGTAATGAGCAGTTCTTC
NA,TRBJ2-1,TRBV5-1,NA,CASSLERALYNEQFF,TGCGCCAGCAGCTTGGAACGGGCCCTCTACAATGAGCAGTTCTTC
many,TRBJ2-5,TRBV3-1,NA,CASSQDGVQETQYF,TGTGCCAGCAGCCAAGACGGGGTACAAGAGACCCAGTACTTC
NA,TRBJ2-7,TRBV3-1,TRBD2,CASSQSGLAGREQYF,TGTGCCAGCAGCCAATCCGGACTAGCGGGGCGTGAGCAGTACTTC
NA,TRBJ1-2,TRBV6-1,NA,CASSRGAANYGYTF,TGTGCCAGCAGCAGGGGAGCAGCTAACTATGGCTACACCTTC
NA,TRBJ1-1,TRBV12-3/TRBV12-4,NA,CASKLGTGSEAFF,TGTGCCAGCAAACTGGGGACGGGGTCTGAAGCTTTCTTT
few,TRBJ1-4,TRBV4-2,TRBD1,CASSQEGGRSGATNEKLFF,TGTGCCAGCAGCCAAGAAGGGGGCAGGAGTGGGGCAACTAATGAAAAACTGTTTTTT
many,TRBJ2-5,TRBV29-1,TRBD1,CSVDRRQGVEGYQETQYF,TGCAGCGTTGACCGGCGACAGGGGGTAGAAGGGTACCAAGAGACCCAGTACTTC
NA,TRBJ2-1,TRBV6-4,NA,CASSDRSEANEQFF,TGTGCCAGCAGTGACCGGTCCGAGGCCAATGAGCAGTTCTTC
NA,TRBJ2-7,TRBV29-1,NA,CSVEGHQYEQYF,TGCAGCGTTGAGGGACACCAGTACGAGCAGTACTTC
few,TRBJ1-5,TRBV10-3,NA,CAISSATSNQPQHF,TGTGCCATCAGTTCCGCCACTAGCAATCAGCCCCAGCATTTT
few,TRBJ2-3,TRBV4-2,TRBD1,CASSPTGALADTQYF,TGTGCCAGCAGCCCCACAGGGGCCCTCGCAGATACGCAGTATTTT
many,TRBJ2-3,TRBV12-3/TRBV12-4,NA,CASSHGRTPGTDTQYF,TGTGCCAGCAGCCACGGGCGGACTCCGGGGACGGATACGCAGTATTTT
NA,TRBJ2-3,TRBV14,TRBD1,CASSPTGVSTDTQYF,TGTGCCAGCAGCCCGACAGGGGTGAGCACAGATACGCAGTATTTT
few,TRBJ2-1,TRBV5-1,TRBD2,CASSLVGTSLRSSYNEQFF,TGCGCCAGCAGCTTGGTCGGGACTAGCCTCCGAAGCTCCTACAATGAGCAGTTCTTC
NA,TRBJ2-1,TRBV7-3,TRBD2,CACSLEPGLAVTDEQFF,TGTGCCTGCAGCTTGGAGCCGGGACTAGCGGTCACCGATGAGCAGTTCTTC
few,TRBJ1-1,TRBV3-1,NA,CASSQRVDAGRAEAFF,TGTGCCAGCAGCCAAAGGGTTGACGCAGGGAGGGCTGAAGCTTTCTTT
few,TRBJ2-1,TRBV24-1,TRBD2,CATSDGLAGANEQFF,TGTGCCACCAGTGACGGACTAGCGGGGGCAAATGAGCAGTTCTTC
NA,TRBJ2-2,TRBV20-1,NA,CSARSLGADTGELFF,TGCAGTGCTAGATCTTTGGGGGCAGACACCGGGGAGCTGTTTTTT
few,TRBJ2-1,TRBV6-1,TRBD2,CASRSGTSGYNEQFF,TGTGCCAGCAGGTCCGGGACTAGCGGCTACAATGAGCAGTTCTTC
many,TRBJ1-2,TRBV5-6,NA,CASRDDGVGRYGYTF,TGTGCCAGCAGAGACGACGGGGTGGGCCGATATGGCTACACCTTC
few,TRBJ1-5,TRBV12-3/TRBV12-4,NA,CASSDLSNQPQHF,TGTGCCAGCAGCGACCTTTCTAATCAGCCCCAGCATTTT
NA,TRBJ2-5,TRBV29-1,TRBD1,CSVEGQGAWETQYF,TGCAGCGTTGAGGGGCAGGGGGCATGGGAGACCCAGTACTTC
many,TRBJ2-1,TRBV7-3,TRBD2,CASSSPTSGSVNEQFF,TGTGCCAGCAGCTCACCGACTAGCGGGAGCGTAAATGAGCAGTTCTTC
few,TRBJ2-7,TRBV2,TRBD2,CASREEREGVYEQYF,TGTGCCAGCAGGGAAGAGCGGGAGGGTGTCTACGAGCAGTACTTC
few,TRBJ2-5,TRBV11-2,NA,CASSLAGMYQETQYF,TGTGCCAGCAGCTTAGCCGGGATGTACCAAGAGACCCAGTACTTC
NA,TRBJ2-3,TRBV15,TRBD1,CATSREDRGRSSTDTQYF,TGTGCCACCAGCAGAGAGGACAGGGGCCGTTCCAGCACAGATACGCAGTATTTT
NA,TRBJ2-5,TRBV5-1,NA,CASSLDSGRGTQYF,TGCGCCAGCAGCTTGGACTCTGGGCGAGGGACCCAGTACTTC
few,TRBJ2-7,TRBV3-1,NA,CASSQVSFGGYEQYF,TGTGCCAGCAGCCAAGTAAGTTTTGGAGGCTACGAGCAGTACTTC
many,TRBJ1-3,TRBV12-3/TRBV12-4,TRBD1,CASSLGQGARNTIYF,TGTGCCAGCAGCCTCGGACAGGGGGCCAGAAACACCATATATTTT